These 24 T cell receptor beta chains share one sample of origin, sequenced in a study of blood T cell repertoires in COVID-19. Clones were read by immunoSEQ multiplex PCR, and TCRdb kept only the in-frame ones, dropping some. The sample lists about 9,600 clones; nearly 90% were seen once. The sequencing sample was made of peripheral blood. The origin of the receptors is a human donor in a cohort sampled during active COVID-19.

The rearrangement uses TRBV15 and TRBJ1-2; D remains ambiguous. The CDR3 length is 13 residues. Germline V gives CDR1 LNHNV, CDR2 YYDKDF (reference sequence). V dropped 1 base and J dropped 4 bases, with 7 bases sitting between them. CDR3 loop: CATSRGSSYGYTF. The CDR3, as DNA: TGTGCCACCAGCAGAGGCTCGAGCTATGGCTACACCTTC.

The chain employs TRBV5-6 and TRBJ2-1, with TRBD2 matching 9 bases. The CDR3 contains 17 residues. With V trimmed by 2 bases and J by 8 bases, 14 bases remained unmatched. The germline CDR1 and CDR2 sequences are SGHDT and YYEEEE. CDR3 sequence reads: CASSLSSGATNEDEQFF. In nucleotides, the CDR3 is TGTGCCAGCAGCTTATCTAGCGGGGCCACTAACGAGGATGAGCAGTTCTTC.

The chain recombines TRBV5-4 with TRBJ2-7; TRBD2 is a possible D gene (6 bases). Germline CDR1 is SGHNT and CDR2 is YYREEE (reference sequence). Trimming left V 4 bases short and J 2 bases short, with 13 bases between. The CDR3 length is 14 residues. The CDR3 reads CASSPRESPYEQYF. The CDR3 DNA reads TGTGCCAGCAGCCCCCGGGAGTCCCCCTACGAGCAGTACTTC.

CDR3 in DNA: TGTGCCAGCAGCTCCCAAGGGAGGGTAACTGAAGCTTTCTTT. It codes for CASSSQGRVTEAFF. The chain is built from TRBV7-9 and TRBJ1-1, with unresolved D. CDR3 size: 14 residues. CDR1 and CDR2 from the germline V gene are SEHNR and FQNEAQ (reference sequence). V lost 4 bases and J lost 5, with 14 bases in between. The full variable domain, its missing parts supplied by reference TRBV7-9 and TRBJ1-1, is DTGVSQNPRHKITKRGQNVTFRCDPISEHNRLYWYRQTLGQGPEFLTYFQNEAQLEKSRLLSDRFSAERPKGSFSTLEIQRTEQGDSAMYLCASSSQGRVTEAFFGQGTRLTVV.

The chain is built from TRBV7-9 and TRBJ1-2, with D tentatively TRBD1 (5 bases). The CDR3 is 17 amino acids. V lost 1 base and J lost 2, with 17 bases in between. Germline-derived CDR1 and CDR2 are SEHNR and FQNEAQ (reference sequence). The CDR3 sequence is CASSLGLDWGVNYGYTF. The DNA for the CDR3 is TGTGCCAGCAGCTTAGGGCTCGACTGGGGGGTAAACTATGGCTACACCTTC. Complete variable domain (other parts from reference TRBV7-9 and TRBJ1-2): DTGVSQNPRHKITKRGQNVTFRCDPISEHNRLYWYRQTLGQGPEFLTYFQNEAQLEKSRLLSDRFSAERPKGSFSTLEIQRTEQGDSAMYLCASSLGLDWGVNYGYTFGSGTRLTVV.

The chain carries TRBV5-1 and TRBJ2-1; D uncertain. CDR1 is SGHRS and CDR2 is YFSETQ in the germline V gene. Trimming shortened V by 1 base and J by 2 bases, and 7 bases separated the two germline ends. The CDR3 runs to 14 residues. The CDR3 here is CASSLSGAYNEQFF. The CDR3 nucleotides read TGCGCCAGCAGCTTGTCCGGAGCCTACAATGAGCAGTTCTTC.

The V gene is TRBV5-1, the J gene TRBJ2-4; maybe TRBD2 (5 bases). The germline CDR1 and CDR2 sequences are SGHRS and YFSETQ. The CDR3 contains 13 residues. V lost 0 bases to trimming and J lost 8 bases, with 9 bases between them. CDR3 nucleotides: TGCGCCAGCAGCTTGGTCGGGCGGGACATTCAGTACTTC. Residues: CASSLVGRDIQYF. Full variable domain (outside the CDR3, taken from reference TRBV5-1 and TRBJ2-4): KAGVTQTPRYLIKTRGQQVTLSCSPISGHRSVSWYQQTPGQGLQFLFEYFSETQRNKGNFPGRFSGRQFSNSRSEMNVSTLELGDSALYLCASSLVGRDIQYFGAGTRLSVL.

This clone occurred a few times. The genes are TRBV10-3 and TRBJ2-6, with no clear D. V dropped 3 bases and J dropped 1 base, with 4 bases sitting between them. Germline assignment: CDR1 ENHRY and CDR2 SYGVKD. The CDR3 totals 14 residues. CDR3 nucleotide sequence: TGTGCCATCAGTGATTCGTCTGGGGCCAACGTCCTGACTTTC. It translates to CAISDSSGANVLTF.

This chain uses TRBV3-1 (or the pseudogene TRBV3-2) with TRBJ1-2, with D tentatively TRBD1 (5 bases). Germline V gene data show CDR1 as LGHDT and CDR2 as YNNKEL (reference sequence). The CDR3 contains 12 residues. The V end lost 5 bases, the J end lost 8 bases, and 12 bases lay between the germline ends. The CDR3 DNA follows: TGTGCCAGCAGCTCGCAGGGAAGGGGCTACACCTTC. It is translated as CASSSQGRGYTF.

This chain joins TRBV19 and TRBJ1-1; 8 bases map to TRBD1. With V trimmed by 5 bases and J by 5 bases, 10 bases remained unmatched. From germline, CDR1 is LNHDA and CDR2 SQIVND (reference sequence). This CDR3 has 15 amino acids. The CDR3 reads CASSSRQGRGTEAFF. CDR3 DNA sequence: TGTGCCAGTAGTTCAAGACAGGGGAGGGGGACTGAAGCTTTCTTT.

In its sample, this clone was seen once. The V and J genes are TRBV12-3 or TRBV12-4 and TRBJ2-7; the match to TRBD1 covers 7 bases. The J segment lost 0 bases and the V segment lost 4 bases, leaving 0 bases of the junction unmatched. CDR3 length equals 13 residues. The CDR3 DNA reads TGTGCCAGCAGTTGGGACAGCTCCTACGAGCAGTACTTC. It translates to CASSWDSSYEQYF.

This clone was seen more than once but under ten times. The chain couples TRBV9 to TRBJ1-6; D may be TRBD1 (5 bases). Trimming removed 0 bases from V and 10 bases from J, with 14 bases in between. This CDR3 is 15 amino acids long. Per the germline V gene, CDR1 is SGDLS and CDR2 is YYNGEE. CDR3 in DNA: TGTGCCAGCAGCGTAGCGGCCAGGGAGGGATCACCCCTCCACTTT. Protein product: CASSVAAREGSPLHF. The whole variable domain, filled in from reference TRBV9 and TRBJ1-6, reads DSGVTQTPKHLITATGQRVTLRCSPRSGDLSVYWYQQSLDQGLQFLIQYYNGEERAKGNILERFSAQQFPDLHSELNLSSLELGDSALYFCASSVAAREGSPLHFGNGTRLTVT.

The chain joins TRBV6-6 to TRBJ2-2; tentative D call: TRBD2 (5 bases). The CDR3 is made up of 13 amino acids. V was clipped by 7 bases and J by 6 bases, with 12 bases between them. CDR1 and CDR2 from the germline V gene are MNHNY and SVGAGI (reference sequence). DNA of the CDR3: TGTGCCAGCATCTTGAATAGCGCCGGGGAGCTGTTTTTT. This sequence encodes CASILNSAGELFF.

This clone was counted once. The chain links TRBV9 to TRBJ1-2; a weak D match, TRBD1 (5 bases). Trimming removed 2 bases from V and 5 bases from J, with 13 bases in between. CDR3 length: 14 residues. Germline CDR1 and CDR2: SGDLS and YYNGEE. The chain's CDR3 is CASSVDSRAYGYTF. The CDR3 region has the DNA TGTGCCAGCAGCGTCGATTCCAGGGCTTATGGCTACACCTTC.

The CDR3 reads CAWGPGWVRNYGYTF. Written as DNA, the CDR3 is TGTGCCTGGGGACCCGGGTGGGTGAGAAACTATGGCTACACCTTC. The genes are TRBV30 and TRBJ1-2; D not certain. The CDR3 sequence is 15 residues long. Germline V gene sequence: CDR1 GTSNPN, CDR2 SVGIG (reference sequence). Trimming removed 5 bases from V and 2 bases from J, with 18 bases in between.

This clone was counted between two and nine times. The rearrangement links TRBV4-1 to TRBJ2-7; 11 positions match TRBD1. In germline, CDR1 is MGHRA, CDR2 YSYEKL. The CDR3 covers 16 residues. Trimming removed 2 bases from V and 4 bases from J; junction bases left unmatched: 7. The CDR3 here is CASSQHPGQGGYEQYF. The CDR3 coding sequence is TGCGCCAGCAGCCAACATCCGGGACAGGGGGGTTACGAGCAGTACTTC.

The genes are TRBV7-3 and TRBJ1-2; TRBD1 agrees at 9 bases. The junction had 8 bases not matched to a gene; V was cut back by 5 bases and J by 4 bases. The CDR3 length is 15 residues. Per germline, CDR1 SGHTA and CDR2 FQGTGA. CDR3 loop: CASSPGQGPSYGYTF. DNA of the CDR3: TGTGCCAGCAGCCCGGGACAGGGCCCTTCCTATGGCTACACCTTC.

In DNA form, the CDR3 reads TGCGCCAGCAGGAGCGGGGGGGCCACAGATACGCAGTATTTT. Encoded protein: CASRSGGATDTQYF. This chain links TRBV5-1 with TRBJ2-3; 10 positions agree with TRBD2. The CDR3 is 14 amino acids. Germline-derived CDR1 and CDR2 are SGHRS and YFSETQ. J was trimmed by 2 bases and V by 5 bases; bases with no gene match: 2.

The CDR3 nucleotides are TGTGCCAGCAGTTCTAGCAACAGGGGTAATGAGCAGTTCTTC. This gives the protein CASSSSNRGNEQFF. V usage is TRBV28 and J usage is TRBJ2-1, with 7 bases identical to TRBD1. The J segment lost 7 bases and the V segment lost 4 bases, leaving 7 bases of the junction unmatched. CDR1 and CDR2 (germline): MDHEN, SYDVKM. CDR3 length: 14 residues.

This rearrangement joins TRBV6-4 to TRBJ1-6, with TRBD1 matching 7 bases. The ends lost 5 bases at V and 6 bases at J; junction bases unmatched: 1. Germline V gene lookup returns CDR1 MRHNA and CDR2 SNTAGT. CDR3 length: 13 amino acids. CDR3 coding DNA: TGTGCCAGCAGTTGGGACAGTAATTCACCCCTCCACTTT. Translation gives CASSWDSNSPLHF.

V gene TRBV7-8 combines with J gene TRBJ1-1; TRBD1 is a possible D gene (5 bases). CDR3 length equals 14 residues. Trimming stripped 5 bases from V and 0 bases from J, with 10 bases between. Germline CDR1 is SGHVS and CDR2 is FQNEAQ. The CDR3: CASSVRQMNTEAFF. The CDR3 nucleotides read TGTGCCAGCAGCGTCAGACAGATGAACACTGAAGCTTTCTTT.

The table lists this clone with a count of one. The chain couples TRBV18 to TRBJ1-1, with TRBD1 matching 8 bases. Germline lookup yields CDR1 KGHSH and CDR2 LQKENI. This CDR3 region has 16 residues. V was pared by 3 bases and J by 1 base, with 7 bases of the junction left unmatched. CDR3 in amino acids: CASSPTGVWGNTEAFF. CDR3 coding DNA: TGTGCCAGCTCACCGACAGGGGTTTGGGGGAACACTGAAGCTTTCTTT.

The V and J genes are TRBV9 and TRBJ2-3; possibly TRBD2 for D (6 bases). Germline lookup yields CDR1 SGDLS and CDR2 YYNGEE. Trimming cost V 4 bases and J 0 bases, with 15 bases left between them. This CDR3 has 16 amino acids. This CDR3 is CASSPMAGSSTDTQYF. DNA of the CDR3: TGTGCCAGCAGCCCGATGGCGGGGTCTAGCACAGATACGCAGTATTTT.

This chain connects TRBV5-1 to TRBJ2-7; the D is unclear. The CDR3 contains 13 residues. Trimming left V 0 bases short and J 2 bases short, with 6 bases between. Germline lookup yields CDR1 SGHRS and CDR2 YFSETQ. CDR3 in DNA: TGCGCCAGCAGCTTGGGAAGCACCTACGAGCAGTACTTC. Protein sequence: CASSLGSTYEQYF. Drawing the rest from reference TRBV5-1 and TRBJ2-7, the complete variable domain is KAGVTQTPRYLIKTRGQQVTLSCSPISGHRSVSWYQQTPGQGLQFLFEYFSETQRNKGNFPGRFSGRQFSNSRSEMNVSTLELGDSALYLCASSLGSTYEQYFGPGTRLTVT.